This TCR beta chain was retrieved from a study of blood T cell repertoires in COVID-19. Study-wide background: From T cells, B-cell-depleted T cells, or PBMCs came the material, which was cDNA or gDNA.

Here immunoSEQ multiplex PCR was the method, and the copy in TCRdb shows in-frame clones only, minus some. The sample has around 250,000 clones; about 82% are singletons. The CDR3 loop spans 18 amino acids. Germline V gene sequence: CDR1 MNHNS, CDR2 SASEGT. The J segment lost 5 bases and the V segment lost 3 bases, leaving 12 bases of the junction unmatched. The sequenced material came from peripheral blood. This chain connects TRBV6-1 to TRBJ2-1, with 11 bases that match TRBD2. The sequence came from a man aged 50 or older with active or convalescent COVID-19. The CDR3 DNA reads as TGTGCCAGCAGTGAGCCCCGACTAGCGGGGAATGCAGACAATGAGCAGTTCTTC. This translates into CASSEPRLAGNADNEQFF.